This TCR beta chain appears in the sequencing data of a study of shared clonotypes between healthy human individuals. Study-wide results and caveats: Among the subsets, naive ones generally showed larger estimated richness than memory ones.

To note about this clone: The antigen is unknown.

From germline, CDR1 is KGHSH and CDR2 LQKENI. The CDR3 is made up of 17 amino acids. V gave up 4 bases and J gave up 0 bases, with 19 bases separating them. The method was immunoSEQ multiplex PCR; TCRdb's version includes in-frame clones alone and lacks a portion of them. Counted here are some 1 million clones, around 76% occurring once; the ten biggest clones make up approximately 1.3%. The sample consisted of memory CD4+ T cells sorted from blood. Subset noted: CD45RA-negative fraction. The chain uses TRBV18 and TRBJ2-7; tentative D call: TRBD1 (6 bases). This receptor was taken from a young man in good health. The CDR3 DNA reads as TGTGCCAGCTCACACGGCCTTACAGGGACGGCCTCCTACGAGCAGTACTTC. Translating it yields CASSHGLTGTASYEQYF.